Below, one T cell receptor (beta chain) is given with its context. The sample belongs to a study of control samples from healthy donors and cancer patients. Germline trimming cut 5 bases from V and 8 bases from J; bases unmatched to any gene: 4. CDR3 length: 13 residues. Germline values: CDR1 MNHEY, CDR2 SMNVEV (reference sequence). Sequencing was performed with immunoSEQ multiplex PCR; in TCRdb, only in-frame clones are kept and a portion is missing. The sample holds around 22,000 clones, 83% seen once. The V call is TRBV27, the J call TRBJ2-1; TRBD1 aligns across 9 bases. Sequenced input: PBMCs. The TCR was taken from a man in his sixties with head and neck cancer. For the CDR3, the DNA is TGTGCCAGCAGTCTCGACAGGGGGGATGAGCAGTTCTTC. This sequence encodes CASSLDRGDEQFF.